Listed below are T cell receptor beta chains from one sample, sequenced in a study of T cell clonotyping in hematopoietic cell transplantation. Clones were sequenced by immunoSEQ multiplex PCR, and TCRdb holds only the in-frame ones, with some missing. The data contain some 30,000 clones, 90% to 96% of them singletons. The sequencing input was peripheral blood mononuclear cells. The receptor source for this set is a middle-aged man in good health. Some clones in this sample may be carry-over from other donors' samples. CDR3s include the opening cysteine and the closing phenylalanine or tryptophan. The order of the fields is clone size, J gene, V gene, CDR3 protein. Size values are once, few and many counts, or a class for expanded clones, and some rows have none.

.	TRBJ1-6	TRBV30	CAWSFPGQGFNPLHF
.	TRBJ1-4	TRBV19	CASSTNRPTDNEKLFF
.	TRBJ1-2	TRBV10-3	CAISEVGGSGYTF
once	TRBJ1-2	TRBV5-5	CASSGDRVPYGYTF
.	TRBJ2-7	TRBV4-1	CASSQDFNQYEQYF
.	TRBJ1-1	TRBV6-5	CASSGGTRGGTEAFF
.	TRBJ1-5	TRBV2	CASSDTGGDQPQHF
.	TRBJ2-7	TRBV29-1	CSVLIPTSYEQYF
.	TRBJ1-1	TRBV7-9	CASSLAAGSNTEAFF
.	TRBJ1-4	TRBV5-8	CASSQGQFATNEKLFF
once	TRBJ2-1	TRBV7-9	CASSLVGGGGNEQFF
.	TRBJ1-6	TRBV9	CASSPRPDSSYNSPLHF
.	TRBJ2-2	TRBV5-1	CASSRDPNTGELFF
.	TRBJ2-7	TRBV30	CAARQGALSYEQYF
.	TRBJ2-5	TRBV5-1	CASSLGDRETQYF
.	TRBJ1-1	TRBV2	CASSERQGNTEAFF
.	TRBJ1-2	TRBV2	CASKQVGGYTF
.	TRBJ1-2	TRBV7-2	CASSFLGVGNYGYTF
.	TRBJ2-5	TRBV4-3	CASSQEGRETQYF
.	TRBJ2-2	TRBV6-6	CASRIGGGELFF
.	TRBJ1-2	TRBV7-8	CASSWGLAGLVGYTF
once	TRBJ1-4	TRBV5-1	CASSLGQGVSEKLFF
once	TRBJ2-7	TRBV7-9	CASSLLQYYEQYF
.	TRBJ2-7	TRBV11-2	CASSLAPGPRSSYEQYF
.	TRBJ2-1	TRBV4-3	CASSQGTYYNEQFF
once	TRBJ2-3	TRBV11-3	CASSLNLAWAGGTDTQYF
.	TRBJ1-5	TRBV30	CAWSLQGDQPQHF
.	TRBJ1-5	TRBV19	CASSIGGSNQPQHF
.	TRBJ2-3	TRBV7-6	CASSVFGGSSDTQYF
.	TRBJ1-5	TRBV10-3	CAMGGGDQPQHF